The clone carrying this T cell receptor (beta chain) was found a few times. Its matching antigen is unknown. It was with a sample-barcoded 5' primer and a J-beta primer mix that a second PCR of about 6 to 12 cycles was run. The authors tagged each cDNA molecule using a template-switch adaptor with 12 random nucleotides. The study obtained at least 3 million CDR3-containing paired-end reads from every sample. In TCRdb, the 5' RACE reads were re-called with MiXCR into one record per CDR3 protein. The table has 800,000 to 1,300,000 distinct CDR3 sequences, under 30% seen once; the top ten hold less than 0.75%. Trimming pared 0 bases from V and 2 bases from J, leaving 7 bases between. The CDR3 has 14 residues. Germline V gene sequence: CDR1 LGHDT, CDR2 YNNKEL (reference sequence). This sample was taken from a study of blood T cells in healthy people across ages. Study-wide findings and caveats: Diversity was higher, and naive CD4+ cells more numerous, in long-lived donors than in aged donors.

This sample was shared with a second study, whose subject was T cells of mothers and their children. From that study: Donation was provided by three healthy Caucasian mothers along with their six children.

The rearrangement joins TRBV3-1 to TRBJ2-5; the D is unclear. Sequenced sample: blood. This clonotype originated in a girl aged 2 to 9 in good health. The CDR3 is CASSQDLRQETQYF. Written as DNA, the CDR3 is TGTGCCAGCAGCCAAGATCTCCGGCAAGAGACCCAGTACTTC.